The entry that follows covers one T cell receptor (beta chain) sequence. Its antigen is still unknown. Sample time point: baseline, week 1 (first vaccination visit). Treatment given: pre-vaccination baseline after standard-of-care therapy. Each donor presented with a new WHO grade 3 or 4 astrocytoma that tested IDH1-mutant and showed ATRX loss. This sample was taken from a study of a mutant IDH1 vaccine in newly diagnosed glioma. Study details: Before enrollment, patients got radiotherapy alone, temozolomide alone, or mostly the combination. Study-level results: Top-clonotype changes in peripheral T cells seemed unrelated to pseudoprogression. In 90% to 95% of patients, immune responses induced by the vaccine occurred.

The table came from immunoSEQ multiplex PCR; TCRdb's copy has only in-frame clones and leaves some out. The sample records around 56,000 clones, approximately 91% being singletons. This TCR derives from a man aged 50-59 years with glioma. Sequencing used PBMCs, obtained from a glioma patient treated with radiotherapy, temozolomide or both.

The CDR3 reads CASSYSVRAVNTEAFF. The CDR3 DNA is TGTGCCAGCAGTTACTCTGTGAGGGCCGTGAACACTGAAGCTTTCTTT. V usage is TRBV6-6 and J usage is TRBJ1-1, with no clear D. This CDR3 comprises 16 residues. Germline loops: CDR1 MNHNY, CDR2 SVGAGI (reference sequence). With 0 bases removed from V and 0 bases from J, the gap between germline ends came to 11 bases.